The 32 T cell receptor beta chains in this list originate from one sample, sequenced in a study of shared clonotypes between healthy human individuals. Generated by immunoSEQ multiplex PCR, the TCRdb table keeps only in-frame clones and is missing some. The sample has a few million clones, approximately 94% seen once. Sequencing was performed on naive CD4+ T cells sorted from blood. Regarding subset: CD45RA+ positively selected. These receptors came from a man between 18 and 35 years old in good health.

This rearrangement joins TRBV5-1 to TRBJ2-3, with 11 bases matching TRBD1. Germline V gene data show CDR1 as SGHRS and CDR2 as YFSETQ. Trimming took 2 bases from V and 6 from J; bases not matched to a gene: 5. The CDR3 extends over 15 amino acids. The CDR3 reads CASSFGTGGKDTQYF. DNA for the CDR3: TGCGCCAGCAGCTTTGGGACAGGGGGTAAGGATACGCAGTATTTT.

The chain has TRBV30 and TRBJ1-4; 7 nucleotides agree with TRBD1. Germline loops: CDR1 GTSNPN, CDR2 SVGIG (reference sequence). The junction had 3 bases not matched to a gene; V was cut back by 0 bases and J by 11 bases. The CDR3 length is 12 residues. CDR3 region: CAWSVEGQKLFF. The CDR3 DNA follows: TGTGCCTGGAGTGTAGAGGGACAGAAACTGTTTTTT.

This sequence joins TRBV18 and TRBJ2-3, with TRBD2 matching 15 bases. Germline values: CDR1 KGHSH, CDR2 LQKENI. Trimming cost V 3 bases and J 2 bases; bases outside gene matches: 3. The CDR3 totals 17 residues. Here the CDR3 reads CASSPGTSGRYTDTQYF. In DNA, the CDR3 is TGTGCCAGCTCACCTGGGACTAGCGGGAGGTACACAGATACGCAGTATTTT.

The chain links TRBV7-9 to TRBJ2-3, with 8 bases identical to TRBD2. The ends lost 5 bases at V and 1 base at J; junction bases unmatched: 8. CDR1 is SEHNR, CDR2 FQNEAQ, per germline (reference sequence). CDR3 length: 16 amino acids. The CDR3 nucleotides read TGTGCCAGCAGCCGCTACGGACTAGCTGGCACAGATACGCAGTATTTT. This translates into CASSRYGLAGTDTQYF. The variable domain in full, completed from reference TRBV7-9 and TRBJ2-3, reads DTGVSQNPRHKITKRGQNVTFRCDPISEHNRLYWYRQTLGQGPEFLTYFQNEAQLEKSRLLSDRFSAERPKGSFSTLEIQRTEQGDSAMYLCASSRYGLAGTDTQYFGPGTRLTVL.

The chain is built from TRBV5-1 and TRBJ2-3; possible D gene TRBD1, 6 bases. V was clipped by 2 bases and J by 5 bases, with 15 bases between them. Germline V gene sequence: CDR1 SGHRS, CDR2 YFSETQ. The CDR3 extends over 15 amino acids. The CDR3: CASSLEGHPRDTQYF. As DNA, the CDR3 is TGCGCCAGCAGCTTAGAGGGACATCCTAGAGATACGCAGTATTTT.

V gene TRBV4-1 combines with J gene TRBJ2-2; no clear D gene. This CDR3 has 17 residues. V was trimmed by 0 bases and J by 2 bases, leaving 13 bases between them. Germline loops: CDR1 MGHRA, CDR2 YSYEKL. Here the CDR3 DNA reads TGCGCCAGCAGCCAAGATATGGCGAGAATAAACACCGGGGAGCTGTTTTTT. Protein sequence: CASSQDMARINTGELFF.

The chain employs TRBV5-1 and TRBJ2-3; D is perhaps TRBD2 (5 bases). The V gene lost 6 bases and the J gene lost 3 bases, with 14 bases spanning the gap. Germline-derived CDR1 and CDR2 are SGHRS and YFSETQ. This CDR3 is built from 14 residues. The CDR3 spells CASTEPPGTDTQYF. Written as DNA, the CDR3 is TGCGCCAGCACAGAACCCCCGGGGACAGATACGCAGTATTTT.

Remarks on this clone: Other DNA variants within this sample encode the same CDR3. The rearrangement uses TRBV6-1 and TRBJ1-3; 9 nucleotides line up with TRBD1. The CDR3 totals 15 residues. V was clipped by 2 bases and J by 4 bases; unmatched bases: 3. The V gene's germline CDR1 is MNHNS and CDR2 SASEGT. The DNA for the CDR3 is TGTGCCAGCAGTGAAAGGGACAGGGCAGGAAACACCATATATTTT. Its protein product is CASSERDRAGNTIYF.

Concerning this clone itself: Other DNA sequences in this sample translate to the same CDR3. V gene TRBV7-2 combines with J gene TRBJ1-2, with TRBD1 identical over 10 bases. The CDR3 is made up of 14 amino acids. Germline CDR1 and CDR2: SGHTA and FQGNSA. V was clipped by 5 bases and J by 0 bases; unmatched bases: 0. The chain's CDR3 is CASSGQGANYGYTF. As DNA, the CDR3 is TGTGCCAGCAGCGGACAGGGGGCTAACTATGGCTACACCTTC.

V is TRBV5-1 and J is TRBJ2-3; 8 bases are shared with TRBD1. J lost 2 bases, V lost 0 bases, and 2 bases had no gene match. The CDR3 length is 15 residues. The germline gives CDR1 SGHRS, CDR2 YFSETQ. The CDR3 here is CASSLGQGITDTQYF. The CDR3 DNA is TGCGCCAGCAGCTTGGGACAGGGGATCACAGATACGCAGTATTTT.

The chain's CDR3 is CASSDVRAAANTGELFF. The DNA of the CDR3 is TGTGCCAGCAGTGACGTTCGGGCAGCTGCGAACACCGGGGAGCTGTTTTTT. The chain employs TRBV2 and TRBJ2-2; D is unresolved. In germline, CDR1 is SNHLY, CDR2 FYNNEI. The ends were cut back, 3 bases at V and 0 bases at J, with 14 bases in the middle. This CDR3 has 17 amino acids.

The CDR3 sequence is CASSKESGLARTDTQYF. CDR3 sequence (DNA): TGTGCCAGCAGCAAAGAATCTGGACTAGCGAGGACGGATACGCAGTATTTT. The chain has TRBV7-2 and TRBJ2-3, with 9 bases that match TRBD2. Germline CDR1 SGHTA, CDR2 FQGNSA. This CDR3 contains 17 residues. The V and J ends lost 5 bases and 6 bases, in that order; junction bases with no gene match: 15.

The genes are TRBV2 and TRBJ2-1, with D unresolved. Per germline, CDR1 SNHLY and CDR2 FYNNEI. The V and J ends lost 2 bases and 4 bases respectively, with 15 bases between them. The CDR3 sequence is 16 residues long. The CDR3 loop reads CASSESQPPSYNEQFF. CDR3 DNA sequence: TGTGCCAGCAGTGAATCTCAGCCCCCCTCGTACAATGAGCAGTTCTTC.

V usage is TRBV7-9 and J usage is TRBJ1-1; TRBD1 might be the D (6 bases). The germline CDR1 and CDR2 sequences are SEHNR and FQNEAQ (reference sequence). The CDR3 runs 15 residues. Trimming cost V 4 bases and J 4 bases, with 16 bases left between them. The CDR3 sequence: CASSSPRGAGTEAFF. DNA for the CDR3: TGTGCCAGCAGCTCCCCCAGGGGCGCGGGCACTGAAGCTTTCTTT.

This clone has only one observation. J is TRBJ1-1 and V is TRBV27; D may be TRBD1 (6 bases). Trimming cost V 4 bases and J 4 bases, with 10 bases left between them. The CDR3 totals 13 residues. Germline CDR1 reads MNHEY; CDR2 reads SMNVEV (reference sequence). The CDR3 DNA follows: TGTGCCAGCAGTTACAGGGAGGGCACTGAAGCTTTCTTT. Its translation is CASSYREGTEAFF.

A note on this clone: In the same sample, other DNA sequences code for this CDR3. The chain is built from TRBV4-2 and TRBJ1-4; D unresolved. The V gene lost 1 base and the J gene lost 0 bases, with 6 bases spanning the gap. CDR1 and CDR2 from the germline V gene are LGHNA and YNFKEQ. CDR3 size: 15 residues. CDR3 amino acids: CASSQGGPTNEKLFF. For the CDR3, the DNA is TGTGCCAGCAGCCAAGGAGGGCCAACTAATGAAAAACTGTTTTTT.

CDR3 protein: CASSVRSQETQYF. CDR3 bases: TGTGCCAGCAGCGTGAGGTCACAAGAGACCCAGTACTTC. This chain connects TRBV9 to TRBJ2-5, with D uncertain. CDR1 and CDR2 (germline): SGDLS, YYNGEE. The CDR3 runs 13 residues. V dropped 2 bases and J dropped 2 bases, with 7 bases sitting between them.

This rearrangement joins TRBV5-1 to TRBJ2-1, with D possibly being TRBD2 (6 bases). The CDR3 runs 16 residues. V was shortened by 3 bases and J by 5 bases, with 18 bases between the two germline ends. The germline V gene has CDR1 SGHRS and CDR2 YFSETQ. In nucleotides, the CDR3 is TGCGCCAGCAGCTCGAGAGCTGGAGGGCAAGACAATGAGCAGTTCTTC. Its protein is CASSSRAGGQDNEQFF.

The chain is built from TRBV6-6 and TRBJ1-2, with 10 bases that match TRBD1. The germline CDR1 and CDR2 sequences are MNHNY and SVGAGI (reference sequence). J lost 5 bases, V lost 5 bases, and 2 bases had no gene match. The CDR3 contains 13 residues. For the CDR3, the DNA is TGTGCCAGCAGTGAGGGACAGGGGTATGGCTACACCTTC. Its translation is CASSEGQGYGYTF.

The rearrangement uses TRBV5-4 and TRBJ1-5, with 8 bases matching TRBD1. Germline lookup yields CDR1 SGHNT and CDR2 YYREEE (reference sequence). This CDR3 is 18 amino acids long. Unmatched junction bases numbered 22, after V lost 10 bases and J lost 4 bases. CDR3 residues: CAPPPTTGGPTDNQPQHF. The CDR3 DNA sequence: TGTGCCCCGCCACCAACAACAGGGGGACCGACCGATAATCAGCCCCAGCATTTT.

The chain recombines TRBV11-2 with TRBJ1-6, with 10 bases identical to TRBD1. The V gene's germline CDR1 is SGHAT and CDR2 FQNNGV. The J segment lost 2 bases and the V segment lost 5 bases, leaving 9 bases of the junction unmatched. The CDR3 is 18 residues long. CDR3 protein: CASSQSGTGAPYNSPLHF. DNA of the CDR3: TGTGCCAGCAGCCAATCCGGGACAGGGGCGCCCTATAATTCACCCCTCCACTTT.

This chain connects TRBV14 to TRBJ2-5; D gene unclear. Germline CDR1 and CDR2: SGHDN and FVKESK. The CDR3 has 13 residues. Trimming took 4 bases from V and 2 from J, leaving 8 bases between them. This CDR3 is CASSLLGQETQYF. In nucleotides, the CDR3 is TGTGCCAGCAGCCTTCTTGGACAAGAGACCCAGTACTTC.

V is TRBV10-1 and J is TRBJ1-5; TRBD1 matches 8 bases. V trimming: 10 bases; J trimming: 0 bases; junction bases outside the gene matches: 11. From germline, CDR1 is WNHNN and CDR2 SYGVQD (reference sequence). The CDR3 consists of 16 residues. CDR3 protein: CAILGRRGLSNQPQHF. The CDR3 DNA sequence: TGCGCCATCCTCGGTCGCAGGGGGCTTAGCAATCAGCCCCAGCATTTT.

CDR3 coding DNA: TGCAGCGTGGGTCTGACTAGCGGGGGAGAGACCCAGTACTTC. Its translation is CSVGLTSGGETQYF. V and J are TRBV29-1 and TRBJ2-5, with TRBD2 matching 12 bases. V dropped 6 bases and J dropped 4; count of bases not matched to a gene: 6. CDR1 and CDR2 (germline): SQVTM, ANQGSEA. There are 14 residues in the CDR3.

This chain links TRBV11-2 with TRBJ1-4; D is uncertain. The CDR3 is made up of 14 amino acids. V lost 1 base to trimming and J lost 5 bases, with 8 bases between them. In germline, CDR1 is SGHAT, CDR2 FQNNGV. The CDR3 sequence: CASSLVPVNEKLFF. CDR3 DNA: TGTGCCAGCAGCTTAGTGCCGGTCAATGAAAAACTGTTTTTT. Full variable domain (outside the CDR3, taken from reference TRBV11-2 and TRBJ1-4): EAGVAQSPRYKIIEKRQSVAFWCNPISGHATLYWYQQILGQGPKLLIQFQNNGVVDDSQLPKDRFSAERLKGVDSTLKIQPAKLEDSAVYLCASSLVPVNEKLFFGSGTQLSVL.

The CDR3 region has the DNA TGTGCCAGCAGCCTAACTAGCGGGGGGGCCGAGACGCAGTATTTT. It translates to CASSLTSGGAETQYF. V gene TRBV7-9 combines with J gene TRBJ2-3; 13 bases align to TRBD2. The CDR3 runs 15 residues. The V segment lost 5 bases and the J segment 9 bases; nucleotides outside the gene matches: 8. Germline lookup yields CDR1 SEHNR and CDR2 FQNEAQ (reference sequence).

The chain links TRBV9 to TRBJ1-1, with 8 bases lining up with TRBD1. The junction had 0 bases not matched to a gene; V was cut back by 4 bases and J by 4 bases. CDR1 is SGDLS, CDR2 YYNGEE, per germline. This CDR3 has 12 residues. This CDR3 reads CASSTGGTEAFF. For the CDR3, the DNA is TGTGCCAGCAGCACAGGGGGCACTGAAGCTTTCTTT. Full variable domain (remainder filled in from reference TRBV9 and TRBJ1-1): DSGVTQTPKHLITATGQRVTLRCSPRSGDLSVYWYQQSLDQGLQFLIQYYNGEERAKGNILERFSAQQFPDLHSELNLSSLELGDSALYFCASSTGGTEAFFGQGTRLTVV.

A word on this clone: Other DNA sequences from this sample encode an identical CDR3 as well. The CDR3, as DNA: TGTGCCAGCAGCGCTAGACAGGAGATGAACACTGAAGCTTTCTTT. This codes for CASSARQEMNTEAFF. The chain employs TRBV9 and TRBJ1-1; D might be TRBD1 (6 bases). The CDR3 runs 15 residues. Trimming took 3 bases from V and 0 from J, leaving 12 bases between them. Germline CDR1 SGDLS, CDR2 YYNGEE.

The V call is TRBV5-4, the J call TRBJ2-7; 7 bases agree with TRBD1. Germline CDR1 SGHNT, CDR2 YYREEE (reference sequence). The CDR3 totals 14 residues. Trimming cost V 4 bases and J 3 bases; bases outside gene matches: 7. The CDR3 region is CASSPGQEDYEQYF. Written as DNA, the CDR3 is TGTGCCAGCAGCCCCGGACAGGAGGACTACGAGCAGTACTTC.

The chain links TRBV5-1 to TRBJ1-6; D is unclear. Deletions cut 0 bases from V and 6 bases from J, with 16 bases between. Looked up from germline, CDR1 is SGHRS and CDR2 is YFSETQ. This CDR3 is built from 17 residues. The CDR3 region has the DNA TGCGCCAGCAGCTTGGCCGCCACAGCCCGGGGTAATTCACCCCTCCACTTT. Protein: CASSLAATARGNSPLHF.

The V call is TRBV5-4, the J call TRBJ2-7; D could derive from TRBD1 or TRBD2 (5 bases each). Germline-derived CDR1 and CDR2 are SGHNT and YYREEE (reference sequence). Trimming cost V 6 bases and J 5 bases, with 15 bases left between them. This CDR3 comprises 13 residues. Here the CDR3 DNA reads TGTGCCAGCACCCTGGAGAGGGACGACGAGCAGTACTTC. Protein: CASTLERDDEQYF.

The chain links TRBV6-1 to TRBJ2-5, with D possibly TRBD2 on 6 matching bases. Germline V gene sequence: CDR1 MNHNS, CDR2 SASEGT. The CDR3 runs to 15 residues. The germline V and J ends were trimmed by 2 bases and 7 bases, with 17 bases remaining between them. The DNA for the CDR3 is TGTGCCAGCAGTGAACTCGGGAGCAGGGTAGGGACCCAGTACTTC. Protein product: CASSELGSRVGTQYF.